One sample yielded the 7 T cell receptor beta chains listed below, sequenced in a study of control samples from healthy donors and cancer patients. This table comes from immunoSEQ multiplex PCR, and its TCRdb copy is limited to in-frame clones, with some not included. The sample carries about 80,000 clones, roughly 90% recorded once. Sample: blood. Receptor source: a man aged 50-60 years in good health.

In nucleotides, the CDR3 is TGTGCCAGCAGCTATGACAGGGATGAAAAACTGTTTTTT. It encodes CASSYDRDEKLFF. The J gene is TRBJ1-4, the V gene TRBV6-5, with 7 bases that match TRBD1. The CDR3 is made up of 13 amino acids. The germline gives CDR1 MNHEY, CDR2 SVGAGI. With V trimmed by 6 bases and J by 6 bases, 4 bases remained unmatched.

This clone has at least ten counts. The chain links TRBV5-6 to TRBJ1-5; maybe TRBD1 (6 bases). Trimming cost V 0 bases and J 3 bases, with 19 bases left between them. This CDR3 contains 18 residues. Germline-derived CDR1 and CDR2 are SGHDT and YYEEEE. In nucleotides, the CDR3 is TGTGCCAGCAGCTTGGGGCCCCGCAGGGGAGCTAACAATCAGCCCCAGCATTTT. This codes for CASSLGPRRGANNQPQHF. Drawing the rest from reference TRBV5-6 and TRBJ1-5, the complete variable domain is DAGVTQSPTHLIKTRGQQVTLRCSPKSGHDTVSWYQQALGQGPQFIFQYYEEEERQRGNFPDRFSGHQFPNYSSELNVNALLLGDSALYLCASSLGPRRGANNQPQHFGDGTRLSIL.

The chain couples TRBV19 to TRBJ2-3, with D tentatively TRBD1 (6 bases). Trimming shortened V by 5 bases and J by 4 bases, and 13 bases separated the two germline ends. This CDR3 region has 14 residues. Germline CDR1 LNHDA, CDR2 SQIVND (reference sequence). The CDR3: CASSPRTVADTQYF. CDR3 sequence (DNA): TGTGCCAGTAGTCCTCGGACAGTGGCAGATACGCAGTATTTT.

As to this clone: Other nucleotide sequences from this sample produce the same CDR3. The chain has TRBV7-8 and TRBJ2-7, with a tentative D call TRBD1 (5 bases). The CDR3 extends over 14 amino acids. With 1 base removed from V and 2 bases from J, the gap between germline ends came to 9 bases. Germline V gives CDR1 SGHVS, CDR2 FQNEAQ. DNA for the CDR3: TGTGCCAGCAGCTTAGGCAGGGTTACCTACGAGCAGTACTTC. Residues: CASSLGRVTYEQYF.

The chain has TRBV24-1 and TRBJ1-3; TRBD1 is a possible D gene (6 bases). The length of the CDR3 is 13 residues. Trimming took off 7 bases at V and 3 bases at J, with 9 bases between the two ends. Germline V gene data show CDR1 as KGHDR and CDR2 as SFDVKD. CDR3 sequence reads: CATRQGNGNTIYF. CDR3 nucleotides: TGTGCCACCAGACAGGGTAATGGAAACACCATATATTTT.

The rearrangement links TRBV5-1 to TRBJ2-7; 7 positions match TRBD2. From germline, CDR1 is SGHRS and CDR2 YFSETQ. The V gene end was trimmed by 4 bases and the J gene end by 1 base; junction bases not matched to a gene: 5. This CDR3 has 14 residues. The CDR3 loop reads CASSQEAGSYEQYF. The DNA of the CDR3 is TGCGCCAGCAGCCAGGAAGCGGGGTCCTACGAGCAGTACTTC.

This chain uses TRBV11-3 with TRBJ1-4, with 7 bases aligning to TRBD1. CDR1 is SGHNT and CDR2 is YENEEA in the germline V gene. The CDR3 totals 14 residues. J was trimmed by 8 bases and V by 2 bases; bases with no gene match: 5. CDR3 coding DNA: TGTGCCAGCAGCTTAAGACAGGGAGGGGAAAAACTGTTTTTT. It specifies CASSLRQGGEKLFF.